The 18 T cell receptor beta chains below were found in one sample sequenced in a study of CD8+CD57+ T cells in acquired aplastic anemia. Genomic DNA, the template, was used for profiling of the TCR beta VDJ and CDR3. TCRdb reanalysed the reads using MiXCR and keeps one entry per CDR3 protein. The sample has about 120,000 distinct CDR3 sequences, 50% to 60% seen once. It was patients with CD8+CD57+ cell expansion by flow cytometry who were chosen for sequencing. Material: sorted CD4+, CD8+, or CD8+CD57+ T cells (not recorded which) from PBMCs. Source of these receptors: a human donor with aplastic anemia.

The sample holds many counts of this clonotype. The V gene is TRBV7-3, the J gene TRBJ2-1, with 12 bases lining up with TRBD2. Germline CDR1 SGHTA, CDR2 FQGTGA. V dropped 1 base and J dropped 2; count of bases not matched to a gene: 9. This CDR3 has 19 amino acids. The CDR3 loop reads CASSLRRTSGTRTYNEQFF. DNA for the CDR3: TGTGCCAGCAGCTTAAGGAGGACTAGCGGGACCAGAACCTACAATGAGCAGTTCTTC.

This clonotype was seen once. The CDR3 DNA follows: TGCGCCAGCAGTGAGGAAGGCGGACCGGGGAACACTGAAGCTTTCTTT. Amino acids: CASSEEGGPGNTEAFF. The chain employs TRBV10-1 and TRBJ1-1; unclear D gene. V lost 2 bases and J lost 1, with 14 bases in between. Germline loops: CDR1 WNHNN, CDR2 SYGVQD (reference sequence). The CDR3 loop spans 16 amino acids.

This clonotype came up once. J is TRBJ2-1 and V is TRBV2, with 14 bases lining up with TRBD2. The length of the CDR3 is 15 residues. CDR1 is SNHLY and CDR2 is FYNNEI in the germline V gene. V lost 5 bases, J lost 5 bases, and 2 bases stayed unmatched. This CDR3 reads CASSSGLAGDNEQFF. The CDR3, as DNA: TGTGCCAGCAGTTCGGGACTAGCGGGGGACAATGAGCAGTTCTTC.

The V call is TRBV10-3, the J call TRBJ2-7; D remains unclear. The CDR3 covers 14 residues. The germline V gene encodes CDR1 ENHRY and CDR2 SYGVKD. Between the trimmed V and J ends, which lost 11 bases and 0 bases, there was a span of 17 bases. CDR3 loop: CALRPGAGSYEQYF. DNA of the CDR3: TGTGCCTTGAGACCCGGAGCTGGCTCCTACGAGCAGTACTTC.

This rearrangement joins TRBV2 to TRBJ1-6; a weak D match, TRBD1 (5 bases). V shed 1 base and J shed 8 bases, with 9 bases lying between them. This CDR3 contains 14 residues. CDR1 is SNHLY and CDR2 is FYNNEI in the germline V gene. The CDR3 region has the DNA TGTGCCAGCAGTGAAGGGGGGTTGTATTCACCCCTCCACTTT. This encodes CASSEGGLYSPLHF. Full variable domain (rest looked up from reference TRBV2 and TRBJ1-6): EPEVTQTPSHQVTQMGQEVILRCVPISNHLYFYWYRQILGQKVEFLVSFYNNEISEKSEIFDDQFSVERPDGSNFTLKIRSTKLEDSAMYFCASSEGGLYSPLHFGNGTRLTVT.

Many counts were recorded for this clonotype. The J gene is TRBJ1-3, the V gene TRBV29-1; D is undetermined. Trimming left V 2 bases short and J 0 bases short, with 8 bases between. This CDR3 is built from 14 residues. In germline, CDR1 is SQVTM, CDR2 ANQGSEA. The CDR3 DNA reads as TGCAGCGTTGAAAAAGGCTTCTCTGGAAACACCATATATTTT. It yields the protein CSVEKGFSGNTIYF.

This clonotype was found once. CDR3 residues: CASSLGQGLGEQYF. Written as DNA, the CDR3 is TGTGCCAGCAGCCTGGGACAGGGGCTGGGCGAGCAGTACTTC. The chain employs TRBV5-8 and TRBJ2-7; 10 nucleotides match TRBD1. The CDR3 has 14 amino acids. The V gene's germline CDR1 is SGHTS and CDR2 YDEGEE. V trimming: 4 bases; J trimming: 6 bases; junction bases outside the gene matches: 7.

On this clonotype: A single base separates this from a much larger clone, so it may be a read error. The V gene is TRBV9, the J gene TRBJ2-1; no definite D call. This CDR3 comprises 14 residues. V dropped 6 bases and J dropped 4 bases, with 14 bases sitting between them. Germline loops: CDR1 SGDLS, CDR2 YYNGEE. DNA of the CDR3: TGTGCCAGCACCACCTACGACGGATACAATGAGCAGTTCTTC. Its protein is CASTTYDGYNEQFF.

The rearrangement joins TRBV2 to TRBJ2-1; 10 positions match TRBD2. V was pared by 8 bases and J by 3 bases, with 7 bases of the junction left unmatched. Looked up from germline, CDR1 is SNHLY and CDR2 is FYNNEI. This CDR3 contains 15 residues. As DNA, the CDR3 is TGTGCCAGCGGCGGACTAGCGGAGGTCTACAATGAGCAGTTCTTC. Its protein is CASGGLAEVYNEQFF.

About this clonotype itself: Relative to the germline gene, one junction end is altered; a read error may explain this. This chain joins TRBV2 and TRBJ1-2; a weak D match, TRBD1 (5 bases). The CDR3 totals 13 residues. The V gene's germline CDR1 is SNHLY and CDR2 FYNNEI. The CDR3 loop reads CATSPGGGYGYTF. Written as DNA, the CDR3 is TGTGCCACCAGTCCGGGGGGTGGCTATGGCTACACCTTC.

This clonotype was observed once. The CDR3 DNA reads TGCAGCGTTGAGATCCTTAACTATGGCTACACCTTC. Its translation is CSVEILNYGYTF. This chain uses TRBV29-1 with TRBJ1-2; D is unclear. CDR3 length: 12 amino acids. V lost 3 bases, J lost 1 base, and 6 bases lay in between. In germline, CDR1 is SQVTM, CDR2 ANQGSEA.

This clonotype was seen just once. The chain couples TRBV24-1 to TRBJ2-2; D might be TRBD1 or TRBD2, each matching 5 bases. Germline CDR1 reads KGHDR; CDR2 reads SFDVKD. The CDR3 is 16 amino acids. V lost 1 base and J lost 5, with 13 bases in between. CDR3 region: CATSDLVRGRTGELFF. CDR3 DNA: TGTGCCACCAGTGATTTAGTCCGGGGCCGGACCGGGGAGCTGTTTTTT.

The rearrangement links TRBV24-1 to TRBJ2-5, with D possibly TRBD2 on 5 matching bases. Trimming took off 2 bases at V and 4 bases at J, with 10 bases between the two ends. Germline V gives CDR1 KGHDR, CDR2 SFDVKD. The CDR3 contains 14 residues. The CDR3 DNA sequence: TGTGCCACCAGTGATTCCGGACTCGGAGAGACCCAGTACTTC. This codes for CATSDSGLGETQYF.

This sequence joins TRBV29-1 and TRBJ2-1, with TRBD1 matching over 12 bases. Germline V gene lookup returns CDR1 SQVTM and CDR2 ANQGSEA. The V segment lost 4 bases and the J segment 7 bases; nucleotides outside the gene matches: 5. CDR3 length equals 14 residues. CDR3 nucleotides: TGCAGCGTTGCGGGACAGGGGGCGGCAAATGAGCAGTTCTTC. Amino acid sequence: CSVAGQGAANEQFF.

This clonotype was counted a single time. The rearrangement links TRBV5-6 to TRBJ1-2, with TRBD1 as a possible D gene (5 bases). The germline V and J ends were trimmed by 1 base and 8 bases, with 12 bases remaining between them. CDR3 length equals 13 residues. The germline V gene has CDR1 SGHDT and CDR2 YYEEEE. This CDR3 reads CASSLRGSGGYTF. The CDR3 DNA sequence: TGTGCCAGCAGCTTGCGGGGGTCTGGCGGCTACACCTTC.

This chain uses TRBV4-2 with TRBJ2-7; the D is unclear. V was clipped by 3 bases and J by 6 bases, with 9 bases between them. This CDR3 has 12 residues. The germline V gene has CDR1 LGHNA and CDR2 YNFKEQ. DNA for the CDR3: TGTGCCAGCAGCCACCAGACCGGCGAGCAGTACTTC. Translation: CASSHQTGEQYF.

The rearrangement links TRBV12-3 or TRBV12-4 to TRBJ2-7; TRBD2 aligns across 7 bases. The CDR3 covers 14 residues. V dropped 5 bases and J dropped 3; count of bases not matched to a gene: 7. CDR3 protein: CASSPGTILYEQYF. CDR3 nucleotides: TGTGCCAGCAGTCCCGGGACTATACTCTACGAGCAGTACTTC.

This clonotype was seen just once. V gene TRBV20-1 combines with J gene TRBJ1-1; D unclear. Trimming stripped 4 bases from V and 0 bases from J, with 9 bases between. Germline CDR1 is DFQATT and CDR2 is SNEGSKA (reference sequence). The CDR3 loop spans 13 amino acids. The CDR3 loop is CSAKMGLNTEAFF. The CDR3, as DNA: TGCAGTGCTAAAATGGGGTTGAACACTGAAGCTTTCTTT.